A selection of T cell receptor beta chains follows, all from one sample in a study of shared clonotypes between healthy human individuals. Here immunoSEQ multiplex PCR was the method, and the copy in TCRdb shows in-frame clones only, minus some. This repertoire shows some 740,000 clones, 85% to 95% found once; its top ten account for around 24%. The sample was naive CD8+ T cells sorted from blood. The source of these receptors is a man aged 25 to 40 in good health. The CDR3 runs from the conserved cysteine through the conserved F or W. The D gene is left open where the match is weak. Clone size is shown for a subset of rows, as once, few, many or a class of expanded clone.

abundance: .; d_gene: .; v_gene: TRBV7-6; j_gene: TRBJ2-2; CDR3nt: TGTGCCAGCAGCTTAGGGGTGGGTTCGAACACCGGGGAGCTGTTTTTT; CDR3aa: CASSLGVGSNTGELFF
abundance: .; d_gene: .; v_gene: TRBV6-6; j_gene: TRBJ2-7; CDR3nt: TGTGCCAGCAGTTACTCGGGGCAGGGAGCCGGGGAGCAGTACTTC; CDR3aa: CASSYSGQGAGEQYF
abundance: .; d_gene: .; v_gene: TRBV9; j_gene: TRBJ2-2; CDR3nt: TGTGCCAGCAGCGTATCAGGGCCGGGCACCGGGGAGCTGTTTTTT; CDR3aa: CASSVSGPGTGELFF
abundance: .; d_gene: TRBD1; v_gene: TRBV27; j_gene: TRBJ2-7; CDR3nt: TGTGCCAGCAGCCAACCCGGGACAGGGAGCGAGCAGTACTTC; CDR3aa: CASSQPGTGSEQYF
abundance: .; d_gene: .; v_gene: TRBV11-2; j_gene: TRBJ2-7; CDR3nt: TGTGCCACCGACCGGCTACTTTCCTACGAGCAGTACTTC; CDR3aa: CATDRLLSYEQYF
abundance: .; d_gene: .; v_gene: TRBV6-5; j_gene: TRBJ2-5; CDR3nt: TGTGCCAGCACAGAGCTGGAGGGGGGAGAGACCCAGTACTTC; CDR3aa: CASTELEGGETQYF
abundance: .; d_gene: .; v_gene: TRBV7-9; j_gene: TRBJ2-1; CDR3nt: TGTGCCAGCGCCAGCGGGAATGAGCAGTTCTTC; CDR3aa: CASASGNEQFF
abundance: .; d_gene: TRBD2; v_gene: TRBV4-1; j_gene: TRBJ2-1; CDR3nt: TGCGCCAGCAGCTCCGAGCGGGACCTCCACAATGAGCAGTTCTTC; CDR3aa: CASSSERDLHNEQFF
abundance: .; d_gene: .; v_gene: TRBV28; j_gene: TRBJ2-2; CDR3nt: TGTGCCAGCAGACTTGACTCGGGAACCGGGGAGCTGTTTTTT; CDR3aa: CASRLDSGTGELFF
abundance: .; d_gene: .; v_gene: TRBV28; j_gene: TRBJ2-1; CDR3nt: TGTGCCAGCAGCCCCGGGACAAGATACAATGAGCAGTTCTTC; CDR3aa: CASSPGTRYNEQFF
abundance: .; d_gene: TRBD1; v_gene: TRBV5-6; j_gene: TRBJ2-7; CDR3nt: TGTGCCAGCAGGGGACAGGGCTACGAGCAGTACTTC; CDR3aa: CASRGQGYEQYF
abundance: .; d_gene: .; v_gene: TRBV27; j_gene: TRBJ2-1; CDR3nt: TGTGCCAGCAGCAAAAACAATGAGCAGTTCTTC; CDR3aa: CASSKNNEQFF
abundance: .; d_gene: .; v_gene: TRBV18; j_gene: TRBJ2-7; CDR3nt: TGTGCCAGCTCACCAGGAGGGGGCCACTCCTACGAGCAGTACTTC; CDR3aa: CASSPGGGHSYEQYF
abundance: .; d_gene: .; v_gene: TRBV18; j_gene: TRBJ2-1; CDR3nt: TGTGCCAGCTCACTCGCGGACCGCTCCTACAATGAGCAGTTCTTC; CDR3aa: CASSLADRSYNEQFF
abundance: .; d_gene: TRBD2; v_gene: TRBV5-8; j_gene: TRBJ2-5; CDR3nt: TGTGCCAGCAGCTTTGGGGCGGGAGGGCTCGGAGAGACCCAGTACTTC; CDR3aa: CASSFGAGGLGETQYF
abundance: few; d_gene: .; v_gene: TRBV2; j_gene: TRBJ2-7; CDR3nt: TGTGCCAGCAGTGATAGAAGTTACGAGCAGTACTTC; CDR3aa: CASSDRSYEQYF
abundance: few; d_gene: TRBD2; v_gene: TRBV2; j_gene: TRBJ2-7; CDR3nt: TGTGCCAGCAGTGAAGGGTCGGGACTAGCGGGAGACGAGCAGTACTTC; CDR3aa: CASSEGSGLAGDEQYF
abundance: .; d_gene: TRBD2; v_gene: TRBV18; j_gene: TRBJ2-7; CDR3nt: TGTGCCAGCTCCCCCGCGGGAGACGAGCAGTACTTC; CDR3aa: CASSPAGDEQYF
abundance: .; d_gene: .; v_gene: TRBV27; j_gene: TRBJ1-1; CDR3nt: TGTGCCAGCCACAAGGGGGGTTTTACGAACACTGAAGCTTTCTTT; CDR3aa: CASHKGGFTNTEAFF
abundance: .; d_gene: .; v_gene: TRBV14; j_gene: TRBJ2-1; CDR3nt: TGTGCCAGCAGATCCGAGAACTACAATGAGCAGTTCTTC; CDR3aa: CASRSENYNEQFF
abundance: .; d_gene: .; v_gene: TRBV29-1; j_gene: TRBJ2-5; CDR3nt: TGCAGCGTTGTATTCCCAATCAGCTCCCAAGAGACCCAGTACTTC; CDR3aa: CSVVFPISSQETQYF
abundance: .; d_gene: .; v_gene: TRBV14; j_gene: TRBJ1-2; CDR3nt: TGTGCCAGCAGCCCCGATCGAGACTATGGCTACACCTTC; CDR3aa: CASSPDRDYGYTF
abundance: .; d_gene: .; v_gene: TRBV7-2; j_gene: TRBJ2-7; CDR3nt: TGTGCCAGCAGCATGGACGGTCTTACCATCTACGAGCAGTACTTC; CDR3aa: CASSMDGLTIYEQYF
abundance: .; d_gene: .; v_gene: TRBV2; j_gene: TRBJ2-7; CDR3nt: TGTGCCAGCTCAAGTGCGGAGGGATTCAGGTCCTACGAGCAGTACTTC; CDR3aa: CASSSAEGFRSYEQYF
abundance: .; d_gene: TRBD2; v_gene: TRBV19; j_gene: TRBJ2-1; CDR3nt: TGTGCCAGTAGTATCCTAGCGGGACACAATGAGCAGTTCTTC; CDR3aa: CASSILAGHNEQFF
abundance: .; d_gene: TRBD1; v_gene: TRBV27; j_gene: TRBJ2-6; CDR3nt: TGTGCCAGCAGGAGAACGGGACAGGGTCGTTTCCCTGGGGCCAACGTCCTGACTTTC; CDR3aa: CASRRTGQGRFPGANVLTF
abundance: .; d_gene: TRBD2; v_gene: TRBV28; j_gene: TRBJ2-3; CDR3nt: TGTGCCAGCGATAGTACGGGGAGGGGTTTCACAGATACGCAGTATTTT; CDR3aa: CASDSTGRGFTDTQYF
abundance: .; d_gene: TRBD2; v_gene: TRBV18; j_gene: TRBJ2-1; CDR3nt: TGTGCCAGCTCACCGCCTAGCGGGAAGTGGAATGAGCAGTTCTTC; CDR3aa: CASSPPSGKWNEQFF
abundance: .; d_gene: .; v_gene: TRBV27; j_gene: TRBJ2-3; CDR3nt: TGTGCCAGCAGTTTTATGGGAGGACTTCTCACAGATACGCAGTATTTT; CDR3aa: CASSFMGGLLTDTQYF
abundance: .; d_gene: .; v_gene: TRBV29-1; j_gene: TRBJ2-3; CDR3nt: TGCAGCTCTGATGGCGGGGGCACAGATACGCAGTATTTT; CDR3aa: CSSDGGGTDTQYF
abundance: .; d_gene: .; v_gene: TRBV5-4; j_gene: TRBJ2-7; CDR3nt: TGTGCCAGCAGCTTGCCAGGGAGCTCCTACGAGCAGTACTTC; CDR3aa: CASSLPGSSYEQYF
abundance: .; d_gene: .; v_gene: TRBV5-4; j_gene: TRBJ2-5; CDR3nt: TGTGCCAGCAGCTCGAAACCGGACAGAGAGACCCAGTACTTC; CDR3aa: CASSSKPDRETQYF
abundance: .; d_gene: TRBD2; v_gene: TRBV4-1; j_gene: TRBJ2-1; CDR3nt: TGCGCCAGCAGCAGTAGCGGGGGATACAATGAGCAGTTCTTC; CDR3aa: CASSSSGGYNEQFF
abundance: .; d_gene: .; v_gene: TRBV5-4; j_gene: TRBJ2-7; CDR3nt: TGTGCCAGCAGCTTGGACCCCTCCTACGAGCAGTACTTC; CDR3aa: CASSLDPSYEQYF
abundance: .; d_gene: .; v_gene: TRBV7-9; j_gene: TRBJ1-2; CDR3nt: TGTGCCAGCAGCGGCGTTAGGACCTATGGCTACACCTTC; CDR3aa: CASSGVRTYGYTF
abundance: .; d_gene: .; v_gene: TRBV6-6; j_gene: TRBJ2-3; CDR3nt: TGTGCCAGCAGCCCCACGGTCAGTCGCACAGATACGCAGTATTTT; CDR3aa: CASSPTVSRTDTQYF
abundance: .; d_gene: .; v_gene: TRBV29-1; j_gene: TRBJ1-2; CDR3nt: TGCAGCGTTGAGGACAGAAATGGCTACACCTTC; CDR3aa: CSVEDRNGYTF
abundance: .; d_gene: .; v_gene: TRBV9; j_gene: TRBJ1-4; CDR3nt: TGTGCCAGCAGCCTAGGGAGGGGCCACTCGGGTAATGAAAAACTGTTTTTT; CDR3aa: CASSLGRGHSGNEKLFF
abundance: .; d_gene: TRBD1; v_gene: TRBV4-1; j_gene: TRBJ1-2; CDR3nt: TGCGCCAGCAGCCACATGGGACAGGCGGGAACAGGCTACACCTTC; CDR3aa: CASSHMGQAGTGYTF
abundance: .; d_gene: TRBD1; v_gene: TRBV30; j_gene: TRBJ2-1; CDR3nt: TGTGCCTGGGCGGACCGACAGGGCAATGAGCAGTTCTTC; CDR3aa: CAWADRQGNEQFF
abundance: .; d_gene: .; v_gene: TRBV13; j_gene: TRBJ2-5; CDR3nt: TGTGCCAGCAGCCCCGATTCAGGGGGGCCCCAGTACTTC; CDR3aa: CASSPDSGGPQYF
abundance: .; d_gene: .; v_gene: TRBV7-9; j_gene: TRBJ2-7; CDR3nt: TGTGCAGCAGAATCACGGGAACCGGGCCATACTTTC; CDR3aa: CAAESREPGHTF
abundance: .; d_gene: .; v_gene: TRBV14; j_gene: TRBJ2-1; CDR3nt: TGTGCCAGCAGCCAAGATAAGGGGGACCGATTTTACAATGAGCAGTTCTTC; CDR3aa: CASSQDKGDRFYNEQFF
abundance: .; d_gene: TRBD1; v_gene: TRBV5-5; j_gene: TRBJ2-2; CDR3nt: TGTGCCAGCAGCTTGGTTTCAGGGGGTACCCGGGGAGCTGTTTTT; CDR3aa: CASSLVSGGTRGAVF
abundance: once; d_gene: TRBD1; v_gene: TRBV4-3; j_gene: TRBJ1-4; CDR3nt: TGCGCCAGCAGCCAATCACAGGGGGTGTCTAATGAAAAACTGTTTTTT; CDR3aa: CASSQSQGVSNEKLFF
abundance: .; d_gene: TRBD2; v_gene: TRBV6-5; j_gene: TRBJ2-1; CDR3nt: TGTGCCAGCAGTTACTCGGCGGGAGGGGACAATGAGCAGTTCTTC; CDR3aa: CASSYSAGGDNEQFF
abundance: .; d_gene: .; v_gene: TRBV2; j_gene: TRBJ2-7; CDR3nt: TGTGCCAGCAAGTTAGACTCCTACGAGCAGTACTTC; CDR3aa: CASKLDSYEQYF
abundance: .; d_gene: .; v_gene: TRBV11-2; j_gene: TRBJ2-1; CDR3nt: TGTGCCAGCAGCTTAAGTGGGACATCGCAGTTCTTC; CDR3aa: CASSLSGTSQFF
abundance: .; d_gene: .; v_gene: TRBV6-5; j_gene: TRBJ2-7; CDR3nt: TGTGCCAGCAGTTACGCCCAATCCTCAGCCTACGAGCAGTACTTC; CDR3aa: CASSYAQSSAYEQYF
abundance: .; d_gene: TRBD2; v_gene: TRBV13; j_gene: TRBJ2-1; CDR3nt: TGTGCCAGCAGCCTTTCAGCGGGAAGCACCCCAGAAAGCTCCTACAATGAGCAGTTCTTC; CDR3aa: CASSLSAGSTPESSYNEQFF
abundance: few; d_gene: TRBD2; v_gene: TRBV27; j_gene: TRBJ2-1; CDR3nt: TGTGCCAGCAGCCCCGGGACTAGCGGAAGAGAGCAGTTCTTC; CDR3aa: CASSPGTSGREQFF
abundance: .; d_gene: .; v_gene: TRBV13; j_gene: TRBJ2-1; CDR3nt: TGTGCCAGCAGCCAGGGACCCTACAATGAGCAGTTCTTC; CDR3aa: CASSQGPYNEQFF
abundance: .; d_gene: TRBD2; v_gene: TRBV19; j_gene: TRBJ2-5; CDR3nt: TGTGCCAGTAGGGATAGCGGGAGTCGCCAAGAGACCCAGTACTTC; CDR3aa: CASRDSGSRQETQYF
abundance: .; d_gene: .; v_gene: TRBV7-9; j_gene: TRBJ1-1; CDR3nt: TGTGCCAGCAGCTTAGGGGGAGCTGAAGCTTTCTTT; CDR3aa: CASSLGGAEAFF
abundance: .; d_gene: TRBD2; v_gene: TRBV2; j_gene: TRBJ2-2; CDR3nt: TGTGCCAGCAGGGGACTAGATAACACCGGGGAGCTGTTTTTT; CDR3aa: CASRGLDNTGELFF
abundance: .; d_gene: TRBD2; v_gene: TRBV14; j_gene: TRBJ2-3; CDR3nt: TGTGCCAGCAGCAACATCCCCGGGACTAGCGGTTACACAGATACGCAGTATTTT; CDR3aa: CASSNIPGTSGYTDTQYF
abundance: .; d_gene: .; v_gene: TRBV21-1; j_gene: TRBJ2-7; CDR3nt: TGTGCCAGCAGCAAAGAAGGGACTAGCGGGAGGGGCTACGAGCAGTACTTC; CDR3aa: CASSKEGTSGRGYEQYF
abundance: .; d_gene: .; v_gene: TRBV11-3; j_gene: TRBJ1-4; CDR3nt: TGTGCCAGCAGCCCCTTTGGGGGGCGAAGTGAAAAACTGTTTTTT; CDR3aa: CASSPFGGRSEKLFF
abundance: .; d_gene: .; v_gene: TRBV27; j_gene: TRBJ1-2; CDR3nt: TGTGCCAGCACCTTATCGCCCGGACGGCTTGGGGGCTACACCTTC; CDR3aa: CASTLSPGRLGGYTF